The 23 T cell receptor beta chains below were found in one sample sequenced in a study of blood T cell repertoires in COVID-19. The repertoire was sequenced with immunoSEQ multiplex PCR; TCRdb's copy has only in-frame clones and lacks some. The data contain 75,000 to 80,000 clones, approximately 84% of them singletons. Sequencing was performed on peripheral blood. These receptor sequences come from a man in his fifties or sixties with COVID-19, enrolled during active disease.

The J gene is TRBJ2-1, the V gene TRBV11-2; possibly TRBD1 for D (6 bases). The V end lost 5 bases, the J end lost 7 bases, and 18 bases lay between the germline ends. CDR1 is SGHAT, CDR2 FQNNGV, per germline. This CDR3 contains 15 residues. CDR3 DNA sequence: TGTGCCAGCAGCAGAGGACAGATCCAGGGGAATGAGCAGTTCTTC. The encoded protein is CASSRGQIQGNEQFF. The whole variable domain, remainder taken from reference TRBV11-2 and TRBJ2-1, is EAGVAQSPRYKIIEKRQSVAFWCNPISGHATLYWYQQILGQGPKLLIQFQNNGVVDDSQLPKDRFSAERLKGVDSTLKIQPAKLEDSAVYLCASSRGQIQGNEQFFGPGTRLTVL.

This chain links TRBV11-2 with TRBJ2-5; D not resolved. In germline, CDR1 is SGHAT, CDR2 FQNNGV. V shed 1 base and J shed 2 bases, with 8 bases lying between them. The CDR3 has 14 amino acids. CDR3 DNA: TGTGCCAGCAGCTTAGGTAACATACAAGAGACCCAGTACTTC. It is translated as CASSLGNIQETQYF.

V gene TRBV27 combines with J gene TRBJ1-5; D remains unclear. The CDR3 is 15 amino acids. The V gene's germline CDR1 is MNHEY and CDR2 SMNVEV (reference sequence). Trimming pared 6 bases from V and 1 base from J, leaving 13 bases between. CDR3 amino acids: CASRRGRLSNQPQHF. The CDR3 DNA reads as TGTGCCAGCAGAAGAGGGCGGTTGAGCAATCAGCCCCAGCATTTT.

The J gene is TRBJ2-1, the V gene TRBV5-6, with D possibly matching TRBD2 (6 bases). The germline V gene has CDR1 SGHDT and CDR2 YYEEEE. The CDR3 covers 13 residues. The V and J ends lost 0 bases and 8 bases respectively, with 9 bases between them. DNA for the CDR3: TGTGCCAGCAGCTTGGTAGGCGGGGATGAGCAGTTCTTC. Translated, it gives CASSLVGGDEQFF.

A single count supports this clone. The chain carries TRBV19 and TRBJ1-2, with D hard to call. The germline V and J ends were trimmed by 7 bases and 3 bases, with 12 bases remaining between them. CDR1 LNHDA and CDR2 SQIVND come from the germline V gene (reference sequence). This CDR3 is 13 amino acids long. In DNA, the CDR3 is TGTGCCAGTACCCAGTGGAGCCACTATGGCTACACCTTC. This gives the protein CASTQWSHYGYTF.

V and J are TRBV5-1 and TRBJ1-6; possibly TRBD1 for D (5 bases). V was pared by 0 bases and J by 0 bases, with 10 bases between. CDR3 size: 17 residues. The germline V gene encodes CDR1 SGHRS and CDR2 YFSETQ. This CDR3 reads CASSLDDSRSYNSPLHF. CDR3 coding DNA: TGCGCCAGCAGCTTGGACGACAGCCGCTCCTATAATTCACCCCTCCACTTT.

V is TRBV11-2 and J is TRBJ2-3; 13 bases fit TRBD2. This CDR3 is 16 amino acids long. Germline values: CDR1 SGHAT, CDR2 FQNNGV. Losses at the gene ends were 5 bases for V and 5 bases for J; bases not matched to a gene: 7. The CDR3 is CASSTTSGGSGDTQYF. CDR3 sequence (DNA): TGTGCCAGCAGCACGACTAGCGGGGGGTCTGGAGATACGCAGTATTTT.

This clone was observed a handful of times. This chain uses TRBV2 with TRBJ1-3, with no clear D. Germline-derived CDR1 and CDR2 are SNHLY and FYNNEI. Deletions cut 3 bases from V and 0 bases from J, with 9 bases between. The CDR3 totals 15 residues. The CDR3 spells CASSDMRDSGNTIYF. The CDR3 nucleotides are TGTGCCAGCAGTGATATGAGGGACTCTGGAAACACCATATATTTT. Supplemented by reference TRBV2 and TRBJ1-3, the full variable domain reads EPEVTQTPSHQVTQMGQEVILRCVPISNHLYFYWYRQILGQKVEFLVSFYNNEISEKSEIFDDQFSVERPDGSNFTLKIRSTKLEDSAMYFCASSDMRDSGNTIYFGEGSWLTVV.

The V call is TRBV3-1 (or the pseudogene TRBV3-2), the J call TRBJ1-5; unclear D gene. Trimming took off 1 base at V and 8 bases at J, with 9 bases between the two ends. Looked up from germline, CDR1 is LGHDT and CDR2 is YNNKEL (reference sequence). The CDR3 has 13 amino acids. The DNA of the CDR3 is TGTGCCAGCAGCCAAGGTCCGCCGGAGCCCCAGCATTTT. This gives the protein CASSQGPPEPQHF.

The chain employs TRBV6-1 and TRBJ1-2, with 11 bases fitting TRBD1. The CDR3 is 15 amino acids. Germline V lookup: CDR1 MNHNS, CDR2 SASEGT. The ends lost 0 bases at V and 5 bases at J; junction bases unmatched: 2. The DNA of the CDR3 is TGTGCCAGCAGTGAAGCTGGGACAGGGGGGTATGGCTACACCTTC. Residues: CASSEAGTGGYGYTF.

The chain links TRBV11-2 to TRBJ1-1; D is undetermined. The CDR3 is made up of 15 amino acids. V gave up 0 bases and J gave up 3 bases, with 11 bases separating them. Germline V lookup: CDR1 SGHAT, CDR2 FQNNGV. In DNA, the CDR3 is TGTGCCAGCAGCTTAGATCGGTTCGGGTACACTGAAGCTTTCTTT. Translating gives CASSLDRFGYTEAFF.

This sequence joins TRBV6-5 and TRBJ1-6; D is uncertain. V was shortened by 7 bases and J by 4 bases, with 14 bases between the two germline ends. Germline loops: CDR1 MNHEY, CDR2 SVGAGI. This CDR3 is 15 amino acids long. CDR3 residues: CASTESGGYNSPLHF. CDR3 DNA: TGTGCCAGCACCGAGTCTGGCGGTTATAATTCACCCCTCCACTTT.

V usage is TRBV20-1 and J usage is TRBJ1-4; possible D gene TRBD1, 5 bases. CDR3 length equals 13 residues. Germline V gives CDR1 DFQATT, CDR2 SNEGSKA (reference sequence). V was cut by 3 bases and J by 8 bases, with 13 bases left in between. The CDR3 region has the DNA TGCAGTGCTAGTACGGTGGAGGGGGAAAAACTGTTTTTT. As protein: CSASTVEGEKLFF.

This sequence joins TRBV19 and TRBJ2-7, with D possibly TRBD2 on 6 matching bases. CDR3 length equals 15 residues. Germline V gene data show CDR1 as LNHDA and CDR2 as SQIVND (reference sequence). Between the trimmed V and J ends, which lost 3 bases and 6 bases, there was a span of 18 bases. The DNA of the CDR3 is TGTGCCAGTAGTATTTCCCAGACCGGGGGAGGCGAGCAGTACTTC. It yields the protein CASSISQTGGGEQYF. The full variable domain, completed using reference TRBV19 and TRBJ2-7, is DGGITQSPKYLFRKEGQNVTLSCEQNLNHDAMYWYRQDPGQGLRLIYYSQIVNDFQKGDIAEGYSVSREKKESFPLTVTSAQKNPTAFYLCASSISQTGGGEQYFGPGTRLTVT.

The gene calls are TRBV6-5 and TRBJ1-4; maybe TRBD1 (5 bases). Germline V gene lookup returns CDR1 MNHEY and CDR2 SVGAGI. CDR3 size: 13 residues. Trimming left V 6 bases short and J 10 bases short, with 15 bases between. CDR3: CASSSAQGAKLFF. The DNA for the CDR3 is TGTGCCAGCAGCAGCGCCCAGGGTGCAAAACTGTTTTTT.

The V gene is TRBV15, the J gene TRBJ2-1; D gene uncertain. The CDR3 has 11 amino acids. CDR1 and CDR2 from the germline V gene are LNHNV and YYDKDF (reference sequence). Trimming took 3 bases from V and 9 from J, leaving 6 bases between them. CDR3 loop: CATSRTGEQFF. The CDR3 DNA reads as TGTGCCACCAGCAGGACGGGTGAGCAGTTCTTC. Full variable domain (remainder filled in from reference TRBV15 and TRBJ2-1): DAMVIQNPRYQVTQFGKPVTLSCSQTLNHNVMYWYQQKSSQAPKLLFHYYDKDFNNEADTPDNFQSRRPNTSFCFLDIRSPGLGDTAMYLCATSRTGEQFFGPGTRLTVL.

This rearrangement joins TRBV12-3 or TRBV12-4 to TRBJ1-4; D gene unclear. CDR3 size: 13 residues. V lost 6 bases, J lost 13 bases, and 18 bases lay in between. CDR3 coding DNA: TGTGCCAGCAGGCCGCGCGGGGTATTTAGACTGTTTTTT. Encoded protein: CASRPRGVFRLFF.

The chain joins TRBV14 to TRBJ2-3; D unclear. The germline gives CDR1 SGHDN, CDR2 FVKESK. This CDR3 region has 15 residues. Trimming cost V 0 bases and J 1 base, with 8 bases left between them. The CDR3 coding sequence is TGTGCCAGCAGCCAAGATTCCTCGGGCACAGATACGCAGTATTTT. This encodes CASSQDSSGTDTQYF.

V usage is TRBV28 and J usage is TRBJ2-5; 10 bases are shared with TRBD2. The germline gives CDR1 MDHEN, CDR2 SYDVKM. V lost 6 bases, J lost 3 bases, and 10 bases stayed unmatched. The CDR3 sequence is 16 residues long. The CDR3, as DNA: TGTGCCAGCAGACGTGGTACTAGCGGGGTAAAAGAGACCCAGTACTTC. This gives the protein CASRRGTSGVKETQYF.

This chain uses TRBV10-3 with TRBJ2-1; D gene ambiguous. Trimming removed 2 bases at V and 8 bases at J, with 16 bases between. Germline lookup yields CDR1 ENHRY and CDR2 SYGVKD. This CDR3 is built from 15 residues. DNA of the CDR3: TGTGCCATCAGTGAGGCTAGTCATTCCGAGGATGAGCAGTTCTTC. Translated: CAISEASHSEDEQFF.

The chain is built from TRBV5-1 and TRBJ2-3; maybe TRBD2 (6 bases). Per the germline V gene, CDR1 is SGHRS and CDR2 is YFSETQ. The CDR3 covers 15 residues. Deletions cut 4 bases from V and 1 base from J, with 13 bases between. This CDR3 reads CASSLDGGGTDTQYF. DNA for the CDR3: TGCGCCAGCAGCCTTGACGGGGGTGGCACAGATACGCAGTATTTT.

The V call is TRBV11-2, the J call TRBJ2-1, with TRBD2 identical over 7 bases. Germline trimming cut 3 bases from V and 1 base from J; bases unmatched to any gene: 0. The CDR3 extends over 14 amino acids. Germline V gene sequence: CDR1 SGHAT, CDR2 FQNNGV. The CDR3 is CASSFGGSYNEQFF. CDR3 coding DNA: TGTGCCAGCAGCTTCGGGGGGTCCTACAATGAGCAGTTCTTC. Full variable domain (missing parts from reference TRBV11-2 and TRBJ2-1): EAGVAQSPRYKIIEKRQSVAFWCNPISGHATLYWYQQILGQGPKLLIQFQNNGVVDDSQLPKDRFSAERLKGVDSTLKIQPAKLEDSAVYLCASSFGGSYNEQFFGPGTRLTVL.

The rearrangement joins TRBV5-5 to TRBJ2-3; 16 bases align to TRBD2. V lost 4 bases, J lost 5 bases, and 7 bases stayed unmatched. Germline V gene data show CDR1 as SGHKS and CDR2 as YYEKEE (reference sequence). The CDR3 is 17 residues long. Here the CDR3 DNA reads TGTGCCAGCAGCCACTCGGGACTAGCGGGAGGGCAAGATACGCAGTATTTT. It specifies CASSHSGLAGGQDTQYF.